The clone carrying this T cell receptor beta chain was seen a few times. These data originate in a study of T cells in Graves' hyperthyroidism and ophthalmopathy. The investigators amplified TCR beta CDR3 regions from RNA transcripts. HTBI primers were used for first-round RT-PCR of the TCR CDR3. TCRdb analysed the multiplex PCR reads with MiXCR anew, one entry per CDR3 protein. The table shows approximately 520,000 distinct CDR3 sequences, with roughly 25% occurring only once. Duration under 3 months, a NOSPECS grade of at least 4, and a Clinical Activity Score of at least 3 characterized the ophthalmopathy patients. V was cut by 0 bases and J by 5 bases, with 14 bases left in between. Germline CDR1 and CDR2: SGHTA and FQGTGA. CDR3 size: 15 residues.

This receptor was taken from a woman aged 25 to 39 with Graves' ophthalmopathy. Sequences were obtained from blood. The gene calls are TRBV7-3 and TRBJ2-7; D gene unclear. The CDR3 is CASSLTAGPRDEQYF. CDR3 sequence (DNA): TGTGCCAGCAGCTTAACCGCCGGACCGCGTGACGAGCAGTACTTC.